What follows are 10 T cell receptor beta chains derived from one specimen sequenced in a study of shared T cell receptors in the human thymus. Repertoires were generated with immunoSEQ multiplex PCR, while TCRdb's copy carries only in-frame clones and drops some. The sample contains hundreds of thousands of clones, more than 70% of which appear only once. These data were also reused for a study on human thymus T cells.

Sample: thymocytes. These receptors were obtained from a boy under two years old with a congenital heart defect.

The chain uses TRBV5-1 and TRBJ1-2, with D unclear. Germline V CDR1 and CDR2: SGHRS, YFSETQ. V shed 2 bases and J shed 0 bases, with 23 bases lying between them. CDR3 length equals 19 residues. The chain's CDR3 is CASSFTSTSYSKPNYGYTF. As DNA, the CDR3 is TGCGCCAGCAGCTTCACCAGTACATCCTACAGCAAACCTAACTATGGCTACACCTTC.

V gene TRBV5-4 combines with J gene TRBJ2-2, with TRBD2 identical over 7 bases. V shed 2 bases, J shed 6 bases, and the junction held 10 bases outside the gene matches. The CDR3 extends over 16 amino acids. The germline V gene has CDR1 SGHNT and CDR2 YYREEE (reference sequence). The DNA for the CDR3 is TGTGCCAGCAGCTTTTTGGCTAGCGGTTATGCCGGGGAGCTGTTTTTT. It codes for CASSFLASGYAGELFF. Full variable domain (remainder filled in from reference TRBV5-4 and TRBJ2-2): ETGVTQSPTHLIKTRGQQVTLRCSSQSGHNTVSWYQQALGQGPQFIFQYYREEENGRGNFPPRFSGLQFPNYSSELNVNALELDDSALYLCASSFLASGYAGELFFGEGSRLTVL.

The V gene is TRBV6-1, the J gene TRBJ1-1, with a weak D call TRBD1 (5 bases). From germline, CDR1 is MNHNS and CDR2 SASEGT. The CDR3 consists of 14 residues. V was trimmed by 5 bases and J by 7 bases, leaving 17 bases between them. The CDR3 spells CASSSIKTDLEAFF. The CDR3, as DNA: TGTGCCAGCAGTAGCATAAAGACAGACCTTGAAGCTTTCTTT.

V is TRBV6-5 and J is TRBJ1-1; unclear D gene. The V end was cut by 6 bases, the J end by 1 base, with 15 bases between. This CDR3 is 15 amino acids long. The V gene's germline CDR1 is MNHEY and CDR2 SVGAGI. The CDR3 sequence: CASRTLRLGNTEAFF. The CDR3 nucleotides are TGTGCCAGCAGGACTCTAAGGTTGGGGAACACTGAAGCTTTCTTT.

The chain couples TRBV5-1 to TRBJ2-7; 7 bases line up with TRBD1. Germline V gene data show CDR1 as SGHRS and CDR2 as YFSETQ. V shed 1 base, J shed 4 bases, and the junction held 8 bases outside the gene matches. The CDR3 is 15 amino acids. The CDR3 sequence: CASSLRLGRGYEQYF. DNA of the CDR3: TGCGCCAGCAGCTTGAGGTTGGGCAGGGGGTACGAGCAGTACTTC.

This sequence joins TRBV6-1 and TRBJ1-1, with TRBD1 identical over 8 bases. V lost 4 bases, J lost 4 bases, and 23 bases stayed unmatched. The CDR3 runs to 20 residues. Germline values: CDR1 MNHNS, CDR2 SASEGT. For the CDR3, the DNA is TGTGCCAGCAGTGGACCAAGGACCCCTCGGACAGGGTGGCCGGGCACTGAAGCTTTCTTT. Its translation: CASSGPRTPRTGWPGTEAFF.

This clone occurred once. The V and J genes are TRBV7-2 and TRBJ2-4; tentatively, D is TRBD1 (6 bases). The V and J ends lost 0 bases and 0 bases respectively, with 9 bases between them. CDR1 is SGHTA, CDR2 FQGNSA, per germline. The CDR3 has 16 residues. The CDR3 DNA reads TGTGCCAGCAGCTTAGCTGGGACACTAGCCAAAAACATTCAGTACTTC. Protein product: CASSLAGTLAKNIQYF.

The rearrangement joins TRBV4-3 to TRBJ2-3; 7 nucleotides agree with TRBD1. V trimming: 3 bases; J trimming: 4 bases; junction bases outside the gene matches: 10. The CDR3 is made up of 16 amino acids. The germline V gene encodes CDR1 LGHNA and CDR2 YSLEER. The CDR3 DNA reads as TGCGCCAGCAGCCATATAAGGGGGCTGATGGCAGATACGCAGTATTTT. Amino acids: CASSHIRGLMADTQYF.

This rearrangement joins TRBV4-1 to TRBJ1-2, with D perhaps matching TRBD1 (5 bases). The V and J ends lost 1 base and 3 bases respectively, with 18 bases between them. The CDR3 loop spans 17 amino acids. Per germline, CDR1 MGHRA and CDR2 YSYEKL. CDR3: CASSQGRRGSGDYGYTF. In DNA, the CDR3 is TGCGCCAGCAGCCAAGGGCGGAGGGGCTCGGGTGACTATGGCTACACCTTC.

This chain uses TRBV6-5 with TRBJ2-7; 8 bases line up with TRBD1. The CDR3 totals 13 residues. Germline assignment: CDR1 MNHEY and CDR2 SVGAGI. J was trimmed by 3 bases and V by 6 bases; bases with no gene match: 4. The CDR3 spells CASSRDRNYEQYF. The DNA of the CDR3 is TGTGCCAGCAGCAGGGACAGGAACTACGAGCAGTACTTC.